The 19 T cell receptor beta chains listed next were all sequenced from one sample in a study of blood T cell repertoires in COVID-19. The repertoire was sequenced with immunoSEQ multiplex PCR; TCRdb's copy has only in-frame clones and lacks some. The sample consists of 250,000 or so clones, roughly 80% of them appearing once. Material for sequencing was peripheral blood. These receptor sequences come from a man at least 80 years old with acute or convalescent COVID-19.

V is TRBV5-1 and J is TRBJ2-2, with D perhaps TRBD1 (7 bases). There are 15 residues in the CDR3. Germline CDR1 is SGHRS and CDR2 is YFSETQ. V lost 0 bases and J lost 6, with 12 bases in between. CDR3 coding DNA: TGCGCCAGCAGCTTGGACCTCAGGGGGGCCGGGGAGCTGTTTTTT. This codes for CASSLDLRGAGELFF.

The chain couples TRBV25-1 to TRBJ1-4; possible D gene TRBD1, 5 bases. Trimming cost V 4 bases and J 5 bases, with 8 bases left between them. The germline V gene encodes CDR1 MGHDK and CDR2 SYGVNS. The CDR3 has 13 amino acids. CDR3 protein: CASSVGGNEKLFF. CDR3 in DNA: TGTGCCAGCAGTGTCGGGGGAAATGAAAAACTGTTTTTT.

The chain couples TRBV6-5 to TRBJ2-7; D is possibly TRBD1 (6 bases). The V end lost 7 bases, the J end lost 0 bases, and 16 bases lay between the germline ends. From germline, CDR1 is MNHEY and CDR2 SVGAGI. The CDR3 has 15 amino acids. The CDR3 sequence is CASNPRSDSSYEQYF. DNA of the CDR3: TGTGCCAGCAATCCCAGGTCGGACAGCTCCTACGAGCAGTACTTC.

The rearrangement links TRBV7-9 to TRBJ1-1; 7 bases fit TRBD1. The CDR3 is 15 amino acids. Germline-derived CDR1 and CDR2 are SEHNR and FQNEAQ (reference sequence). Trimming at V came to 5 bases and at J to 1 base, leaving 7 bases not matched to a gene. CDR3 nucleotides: TGTGCCAGCAGCCCCCAGGGGGTAAGGAACACTGAAGCTTTCTTT. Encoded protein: CASSPQGVRNTEAFF.

For the CDR3, the DNA is TGTGCCAGCAGTTCCTCCCGCGTAGGGGGTAGCACAGATACGCAGTATTTT. Translation: CASSSSRVGGSTDTQYF. The V call is TRBV27, the J call TRBJ2-3, with D possibly TRBD1 on 6 matching bases. This CDR3 has 17 amino acids. V was clipped by 4 bases and J by 0 bases, with 17 bases between them. Germline CDR1 is MNHEY and CDR2 is SMNVEV (reference sequence).

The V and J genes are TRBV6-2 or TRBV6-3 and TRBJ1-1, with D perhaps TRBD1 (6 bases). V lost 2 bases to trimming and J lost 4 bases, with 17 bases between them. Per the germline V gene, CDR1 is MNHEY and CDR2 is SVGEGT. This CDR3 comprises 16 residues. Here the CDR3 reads CASSYGAHRVGTEAFF. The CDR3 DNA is TGTGCCAGCAGTTACGGGGCCCACAGGGTGGGCACTGAAGCTTTCTTT.

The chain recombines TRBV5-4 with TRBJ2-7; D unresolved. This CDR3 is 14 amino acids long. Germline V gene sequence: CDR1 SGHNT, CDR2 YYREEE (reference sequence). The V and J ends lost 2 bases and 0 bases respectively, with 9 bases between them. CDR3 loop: CASSFYVNSYEQYF. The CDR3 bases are TGTGCCAGCAGCTTCTACGTCAACTCCTACGAGCAGTACTTC.

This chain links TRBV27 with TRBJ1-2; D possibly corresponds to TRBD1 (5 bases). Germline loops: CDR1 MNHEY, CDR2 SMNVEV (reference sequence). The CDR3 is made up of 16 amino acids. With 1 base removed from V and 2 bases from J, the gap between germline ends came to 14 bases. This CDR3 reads CASSLLGRRGNYGYTF. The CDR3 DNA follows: TGTGCCAGCAGTTTATTAGGTCGGAGGGGAAACTATGGCTACACCTTC.

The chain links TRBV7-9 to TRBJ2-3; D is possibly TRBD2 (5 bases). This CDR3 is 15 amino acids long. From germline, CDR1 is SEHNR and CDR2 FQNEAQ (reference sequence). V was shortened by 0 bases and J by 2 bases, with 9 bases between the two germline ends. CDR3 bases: TGTGCCAGCAGCTTAGCATCCGGGATCACAGATACGCAGTATTTT. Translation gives CASSLASGITDTQYF. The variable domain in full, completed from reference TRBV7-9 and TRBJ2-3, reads DTGVSQNPRHKITKRGQNVTFRCDPISEHNRLYWYRQTLGQGPEFLTYFQNEAQLEKSRLLSDRFSAERPKGSFSTLEIQRTEQGDSAMYLCASSLASGITDTQYFGPGTRLTVL.

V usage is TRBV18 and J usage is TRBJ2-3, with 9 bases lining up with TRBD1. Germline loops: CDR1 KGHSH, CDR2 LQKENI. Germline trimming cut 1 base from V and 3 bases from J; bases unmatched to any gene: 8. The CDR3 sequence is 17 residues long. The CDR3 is CASSPQATGGITDTQYF. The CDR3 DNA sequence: TGTGCCAGCTCACCACAAGCGACAGGGGGTATTACAGATACGCAGTATTTT.

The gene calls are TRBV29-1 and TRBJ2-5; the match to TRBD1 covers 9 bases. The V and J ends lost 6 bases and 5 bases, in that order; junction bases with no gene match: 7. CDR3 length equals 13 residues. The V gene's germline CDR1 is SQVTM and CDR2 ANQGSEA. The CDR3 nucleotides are TGCAGCGTAAAACAGGGGGCTTGGGAGACCCAGTACTTC. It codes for CSVKQGAWETQYF.

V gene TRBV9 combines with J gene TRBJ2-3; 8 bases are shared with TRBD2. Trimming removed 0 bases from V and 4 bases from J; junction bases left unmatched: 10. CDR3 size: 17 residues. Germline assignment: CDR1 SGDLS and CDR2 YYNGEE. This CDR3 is CASSVAPGTRGPDTQYF. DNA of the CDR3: TGTGCCAGCAGCGTAGCTCCCGGGACTAGGGGTCCAGATACGCAGTATTTT. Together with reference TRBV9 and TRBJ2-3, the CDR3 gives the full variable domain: DSGVTQTPKHLITATGQRVTLRCSPRSGDLSVYWYQQSLDQGLQFLIQYYNGEERAKGNILERFSAQQFPDLHSELNLSSLELGDSALYFCASSVAPGTRGPDTQYFGPGTRLTVL.

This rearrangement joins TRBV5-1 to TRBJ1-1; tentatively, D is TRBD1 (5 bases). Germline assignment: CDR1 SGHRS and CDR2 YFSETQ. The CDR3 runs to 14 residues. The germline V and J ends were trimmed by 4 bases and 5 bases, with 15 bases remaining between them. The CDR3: CASSLGQGGTEAFF. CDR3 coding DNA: TGCGCCAGCAGCCTGGGGCAGGGTGGGACTGAAGCTTTCTTT. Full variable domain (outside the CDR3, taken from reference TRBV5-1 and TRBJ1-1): KAGVTQTPRYLIKTRGQQVTLSCSPISGHRSVSWYQQTPGQGLQFLFEYFSETQRNKGNFPGRFSGRQFSNSRSEMNVSTLELGDSALYLCASSLGQGGTEAFFGQGTRLTVV.

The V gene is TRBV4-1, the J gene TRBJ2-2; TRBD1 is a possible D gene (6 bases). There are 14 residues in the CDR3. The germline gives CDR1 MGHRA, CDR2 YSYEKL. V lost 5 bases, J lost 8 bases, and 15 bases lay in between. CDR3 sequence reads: CASSWGQVIGELFF. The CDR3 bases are TGCGCCAGCAGCTGGGGGCAAGTAATAGGGGAGCTGTTTTTT.

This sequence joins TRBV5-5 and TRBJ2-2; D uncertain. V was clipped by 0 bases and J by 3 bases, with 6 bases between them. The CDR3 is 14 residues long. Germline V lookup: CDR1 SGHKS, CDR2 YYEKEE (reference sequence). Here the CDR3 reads CASSLAGYTGELFF. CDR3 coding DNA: TGTGCCAGCAGCTTGGCCGGTTACACCGGGGAGCTGTTTTTT.

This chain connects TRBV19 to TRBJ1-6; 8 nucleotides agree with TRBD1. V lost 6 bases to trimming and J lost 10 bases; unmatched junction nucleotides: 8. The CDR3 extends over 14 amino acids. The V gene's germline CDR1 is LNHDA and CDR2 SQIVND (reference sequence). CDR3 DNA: TGTGCCAGTAGAGAGACAGGGGAAAAGTCACCCCTCCACTTT. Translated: CASRETGEKSPLHF. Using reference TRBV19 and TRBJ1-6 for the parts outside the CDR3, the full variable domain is DGGITQSPKYLFRKEGQNVTLSCEQNLNHDAMYWYRQDPGQGLRLIYYSQIVNDFQKGDIAEGYSVSREKKESFPLTVTSAQKNPTAFYLCASRETGEKSPLHFGNGTRLTVT.

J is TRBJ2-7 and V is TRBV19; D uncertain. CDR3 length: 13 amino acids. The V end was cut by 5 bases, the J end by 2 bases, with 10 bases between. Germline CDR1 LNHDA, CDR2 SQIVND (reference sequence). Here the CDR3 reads CASSLGPPYEQYF. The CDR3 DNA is TGTGCCAGTAGTCTCGGTCCTCCCTACGAGCAGTACTTC.

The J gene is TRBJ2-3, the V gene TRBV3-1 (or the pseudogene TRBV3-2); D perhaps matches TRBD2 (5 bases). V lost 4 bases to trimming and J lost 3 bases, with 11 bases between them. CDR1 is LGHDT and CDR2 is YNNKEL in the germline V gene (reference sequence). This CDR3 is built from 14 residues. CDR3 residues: CASSLPGSTDTQYF. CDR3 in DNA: TGTGCCAGCAGCCTGCCGGGGTCAACAGATACGCAGTATTTT.

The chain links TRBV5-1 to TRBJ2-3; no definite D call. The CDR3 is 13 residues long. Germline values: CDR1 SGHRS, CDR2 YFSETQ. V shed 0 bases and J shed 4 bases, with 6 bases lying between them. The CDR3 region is CASSLDGSDTQYF. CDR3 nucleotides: TGCGCCAGCAGCTTGGACGGTTCAGATACGCAGTATTTT.